The 21 T cell receptor beta chains below were found in one sample sequenced in a study of T cells after yellow fever vaccination. TCRdb analysed the 5' RACE reads with MiXCR anew, one entry per CDR3 protein. The table shows some 340,000 distinct CDR3 sequences, with roughly 10% occurring only once. This sample comprised CD4+ T cells sorted from PBMCs, obtained 45 days after the yellow fever booster vaccination. The receptors here all came from a man aged 18 to 35 who received the YFV17D yellow fever vaccine.

This clonotype has just a few counts. V is TRBV5-4 and J is TRBJ1-2; no firm D call. Trimming stripped 0 bases from V and 5 bases from J, with 5 bases between. The CDR3 is 12 residues long. The germline CDR1 and CDR2 sequences are SGHNT and YYREEE (reference sequence). CDR3 protein: CASSLAEYGYTF. CDR3 in DNA: TGTGCCAGCAGCTTGGCCGAGTATGGCTACACCTTC.

This clonotype was recorded at least ten times. J is TRBJ1-5 and V is TRBV12-3 or TRBV12-4, with D hard to call. V was clipped by 3 bases and J by 5 bases, with 14 bases between them. The CDR3 has 15 residues. CDR3: CASSFAAGRDQPQHF. The CDR3 nucleotides are TGTGCCAGCAGTTTCGCCGCAGGCAGAGATCAGCCCCAGCATTTT.

This clonotype was detected only a few times. The chain employs TRBV20-1 and TRBJ2-7; D uncertain. The ends were cut back, 0 bases at V and 3 bases at J, with 12 bases in the middle. The CDR3 is 14 residues long. Per germline, CDR1 DFQATT and CDR2 SNEGSKA (reference sequence). This CDR3 is CSARDRVVGYEQYF. CDR3 nucleotide sequence: TGCAGTGCTAGAGATCGAGTGGTAGGCTACGAGCAGTACTTC.

The rearrangement uses TRBV12-3 or TRBV12-4 and TRBJ2-3, with 16 bases identical to TRBD2. The CDR3 length is 19 residues. V shed 6 bases and J 5 bases; nucleotides not matched to a gene: 14. This CDR3 reads CASSSQGTSGGVSRDTQYF. Here the CDR3 DNA reads TGTGCCAGCAGCTCGCAAGGGACTAGCGGGGGGGTTAGTAGAGATACGCAGTATTTT.

There are a few counts of this clonotype. This chain joins TRBV5-1 and TRBJ2-5; no definite D call. In germline, CDR1 is SGHRS, CDR2 YFSETQ. This CDR3 spans 13 amino acids. V was cut by 6 bases and J by 0 bases, with 9 bases left in between. CDR3 sequence (DNA): TGCGCCAGCACCGGGCAGTACCAAGAGACCCAGTACTTC. It translates to CASTGQYQETQYF.

Only a few counts were recorded for this clonotype. As DNA, the CDR3 is TGTGCCAGCAGCTTAGTCGGGGGGCCTCTTAACACAGATACGCAGTATTTT. Its translation: CASSLVGGPLNTDTQYF. The chain joins TRBV7-2 to TRBJ2-3; D might be TRBD2 (7 bases). CDR3 length: 17 residues. Trimming took 1 base from V and 2 from J, leaving 16 bases between them. Germline V gene lookup returns CDR1 SGHTA and CDR2 FQGNSA.

This clonotype was seen only a few times. The V gene is TRBV4-1, the J gene TRBJ2-6, with a tentative D call TRBD1 (6 bases). The germline V gene has CDR1 MGHRA and CDR2 YSYEKL. This CDR3 is 19 amino acids long. Trimming took off 0 bases at V and 0 bases at J, with 15 bases between the two ends. CDR3 residues: CASSQDFYRANSGANVLTF. CDR3 bases: TGCGCCAGCAGCCAAGATTTTTACAGGGCAAACTCTGGGGCCAACGTCCTGACTTTC.

Ten or more counts support this clonotype. This chain joins TRBV5-1 and TRBJ1-1; maybe TRBD1 (6 bases). V lost 7 bases, J lost 4 bases, and 17 bases lay in between. The CDR3 contains 14 residues. Germline CDR1 and CDR2: SGHRS and YFSETQ. CDR3 nucleotides: TGCGCCAGCGGCCTGGACAGCCCTTTCACTGAAGCTTTCTTT. Its translation: CASGLDSPFTEAFF.

In this sample, this clonotype turned up many times. V is TRBV20-1 and J is TRBJ1-3; unclear D gene. Germline assignment: CDR1 DFQATT and CDR2 SNEGSKA (reference sequence). With 0 bases removed from V and 0 bases from J, the gap between germline ends came to 9 bases. This CDR3 spans 15 amino acids. CDR3 region: CSARDMDPSGNTIYF. CDR3 nucleotides: TGCAGTGCTAGAGATATGGACCCCTCTGGAAACACCATATATTTT.

The chain joins TRBV2 to TRBJ2-7; TRBD2 matches at 13 bases. Germline lookup yields CDR1 SNHLY and CDR2 FYNNEI. Trimming cost V 6 bases and J 7 bases; bases outside gene matches: 15. The CDR3 totals 17 residues. CDR3 nucleotides: TGTGCCAGCAGCCCGCCCACGGGACTAGCGGGGTGGGATGAGCAGTACGTC. It encodes CASSPPTGLAGWDEQYV.

This clonotype has more than one count but fewer than ten. The chain employs TRBV7-3 and TRBJ2-2; D remains unclear. Trimming pared 2 bases from V and 4 bases from J, leaving 14 bases between. The CDR3 loop spans 16 amino acids. Germline V gene sequence: CDR1 SGHTA, CDR2 FQGTGA. In DNA form, the CDR3 reads TGTGCCAGCAGCTTACGGAAAACAGTGGTCACCGGGGAGCTGTTTTTT. It translates to CASSLRKTVVTGELFF.

This clonotype was observed at least ten times. The chain couples TRBV29-1 to TRBJ2-3; no reliable D call. The CDR3 length is 11 residues. V was cut by 7 bases and J by 2 bases, with 7 bases left in between. CDR1 is SQVTM, CDR2 ANQGSEA, per germline. The DNA of the CDR3 is TGCAGCGCCTCGGACACAGATACGCAGTATTTT. As protein: CSASDTDTQYF.

Worth noting for this clonotype: This may arise from a read error, as a much more abundant clone is one base away. The chain carries TRBV4-1 and TRBJ2-5; 9 positions agree with TRBD2. The CDR3 is made up of 17 amino acids. Germline CDR1 reads MGHRA; CDR2 reads YSYEKL. V lost 1 base to trimming and J lost 4 bases; unmatched junction nucleotides: 10. CDR3 in amino acids: CASSQASSGVARETQYF. CDR3 in DNA: TGCGCCAGCAGCCAAGCTTCTAGCGGGGTGGCCAGAGAGACCCAGTACTTC.

V and J are TRBV5-4 and TRBJ2-3; 13 bases line up with TRBD2. The CDR3 sequence is 15 residues long. Germline values: CDR1 SGHNT, CDR2 YYREEE (reference sequence). The CDR3: CVATSGGGSTDTQYF. The CDR3 DNA reads TGTGTCGCTACTAGCGGGGGGGGTAGCACAGATACGCAGTATTTT. Together with reference TRBV5-4 and TRBJ2-3, the CDR3 gives the full variable domain: ETGVTQSPTHLIKTRGQQVTLRCSSQSGHNTVSWYQQALGQGPQFIFQYYREEENGRGNFPPRFSGLQFPNYSSELNVNALELDDSALYLCVATSGGGSTDTQYFGPGTRLTVL.

This rearrangement joins TRBV7-3 to TRBJ2-1; 8 positions agree with TRBD1. With V trimmed by 0 bases and J by 3 bases, 4 bases remained unmatched. This CDR3 comprises 16 residues. Germline V gene sequence: CDR1 SGHTA, CDR2 FQGTGA. CDR3 nucleotide sequence: TGTGCCAGCAGCTTAACCAGGGGGCTTGACTACAATGAGCAGTTCTTC. Residues: CASSLTRGLDYNEQFF.

A few counts support this clonotype. The chain joins TRBV18 to TRBJ1-2; 8 bases agree with TRBD1. The CDR3 extends over 14 amino acids. Unmatched junction bases numbered 6, after V lost 2 bases and J lost 7 bases. The germline gives CDR1 KGHSH, CDR2 LQKENI. The CDR3 coding sequence is TGTGCCAGCTCACCATCGACAGGGGCGGGTGGCTACACCTTC. Encoded protein: CASSPSTGAGGYTF.

This clonotype was found many times. The V call is TRBV7-2, the J call TRBJ2-5; unclear D gene. V gave up 5 bases and J gave up 5 bases, with 12 bases separating them. Germline CDR1 is SGHTA and CDR2 is FQGNSA. The CDR3 is made up of 13 amino acids. This CDR3 reads CASSPQRLETQYF. CDR3 sequence (DNA): TGTGCCAGCAGCCCGCAGAGGCTGGAGACCCAGTACTTC. The whole variable domain, filled in from reference TRBV7-2 and TRBJ2-5, reads GAGVSQSPSNKVTEKGKDVELRCDPISGHTALYWYRQSLGQGLEFLIYFQGNSAPDKSGLPSDRFSAERTGGSVSTLTIQRTQQEDSAVYLCASSPQRLETQYFGPGTRLLVL.

This clonotype was seen only a few times. The rearrangement uses TRBV20-1 and TRBJ2-7; TRBD1 agrees at 11 bases. Trimming took 6 bases from V and 3 from J; bases not matched to a gene: 7. Germline V gene data show CDR1 as DFQATT and CDR2 as SNEGSKA (reference sequence). CDR3 length: 14 amino acids. CDR3 region: CSALGDRGIYEQYF. CDR3 DNA sequence: TGCAGTGCCCTGGGGGACAGGGGGATCTACGAGCAGTACTTC.

V is TRBV11-2 and J is TRBJ1-1; D is ambiguous. The CDR3 spans 12 residues. Germline V gene sequence: CDR1 SGHAT, CDR2 FQNNGV. V dropped 5 bases and J dropped 3 bases, with 7 bases sitting between them. The chain's CDR3 is CASSRQYTEAFF. Written as DNA, the CDR3 is TGTGCCAGCAGCCGACAATACACTGAAGCTTTCTTT.

This sequence joins TRBV9 and TRBJ2-5; D remains unclear. The CDR3 is made up of 13 amino acids. V was clipped by 3 bases and J by 2 bases, with 8 bases between them. Germline CDR1 reads SGDLS; CDR2 reads YYNGEE. The CDR3 loop reads CASSAGFQETQYF. The CDR3, as DNA: TGTGCCAGCAGCGCAGGCTTTCAAGAGACCCAGTACTTC.

The chain combines TRBV3-1 with TRBJ2-5, with TRBD2 matching 15 bases. Germline lookup yields CDR1 LGHDT and CDR2 YNNKEL (reference sequence). CDR3 length: 15 amino acids. J gave up 10 bases and V 5 bases, and 8 bases lay outside the gene matches. CDR3 loop: CASSDGLAGGPHQYF. For the CDR3, the DNA is TGTGCCAGCAGCGATGGACTAGCGGGGGGGCCGCACCAGTACTTC.